This entry lists 23 T cell receptor beta chains sequenced from one sample in a study of spatial heterogeneity in lung cancer. No antigens are known for them. Described time point: sample taken at primary tumor resection. TCRdb called the 5' RACE reads again in MiXCR, with one record for every CDR3 protein. The sample shows just under 5,000 distinct CDR3 sequences, roughly 14% of them seen only once. Study conclusions and caveats: For expanded intratumoral alpha and beta TCRs, counts tracked tumor mutation counts.

This sample comprised lung tumor tissue, obtained at surgery. The receptor set was obtained from a female donor with early-stage non-small cell lung cancer.

By frequency in the sample, this clonotype is medium-sized. The chain employs TRBV27 and TRBJ1-5, with a tentative D call TRBD1 (6 bases). The CDR3 covers 14 residues. Trimming took 5 bases from V and 7 from J, leaving 15 bases between them. CDR1 and CDR2 from the germline V gene are MNHEY and SMNVEV (reference sequence). The CDR3 DNA is TGTGCCAGCAGTGGAACAGGGTTTTGGCAGCCCCAGCATTTT. Its protein is CASSGTGFWQPQHF.

The chain is built from TRBV21-1 and TRBJ1-3. TRBV21-1 is flagged as a pseudogene. The CDR3 length is 14 residues. The CDR3 nucleotides read TGTGCCAGCAGCACAGGGACCTCTGGAAACACCATATATTTT. Protein sequence: CASSTGTSGNTIYF.

This clonotype was observed many times. The V gene is TRBV27, the J gene TRBJ1-2, with 7 bases fitting TRBD1. Germline CDR1 reads MNHEY; CDR2 reads SMNVEV (reference sequence). V gave up 5 bases and J gave up 2 bases; unmatched junction bases: 8. The CDR3 totals 15 residues. CDR3 coding DNA: TGTGCCAGCAGTCCCCGGACAGGTGTGAACTATGGCTACACCTTC. This sequence encodes CASSPRTGVNYGYTF.

The gene calls are TRBV20-1 and TRBJ2-5; 8 bases are a match to TRBD2. V was pared by 0 bases and J by 5 bases, with 8 bases of the junction left unmatched. The V gene's germline CDR1 is DFQATT and CDR2 SNEGSKA (reference sequence). This CDR3 is 15 amino acids long. CDR3 residues: CSARDPGGALETQYF. DNA of the CDR3: TGCAGTGCTAGAGATCCCGGGGGGGCTTTGGAGACCCAGTACTTC.

By proportion, this clonotype is medium-sized. V usage is TRBV11-1 and J usage is TRBJ1-5, with D uncertain. Germline CDR1 and CDR2: SGHAT and FQDESV (reference sequence). The CDR3 has 12 amino acids. Trimming pared 1 base from V and 6 bases from J, leaving 4 bases between. The CDR3, as DNA: TGTGCCAGCAGCTTAGGGACTCAGCCCCAGCATTTT. Amino acids: CASSLGTQPQHF.

By proportion, this clonotype is medium-sized. The chain carries TRBV5-1 and TRBJ1-4, with 10 bases aligning to TRBD1. The CDR3 is made up of 16 amino acids. Germline CDR1 reads SGHRS; CDR2 reads YFSETQ. V shed 5 bases, J shed 5 bases, and the junction held 9 bases outside the gene matches. The CDR3 coding sequence is TGCGCCAGCAGTCGGACAGGGGGAGTGGCGAATGAAAAACTGTTTTTT. It codes for CASSRTGGVANEKLFF.

This clonotype is judged medium-sized (0.01 to 0.1%). The chain employs TRBV3-1 and TRBJ2-1; 12 bases are shared with TRBD2. This CDR3 contains 16 residues. Germline loops: CDR1 LGHDT, CDR2 YNNKEL (reference sequence). The ends lost 2 bases at V and 4 bases at J; junction bases unmatched: 3. CDR3 in amino acids: CASSQPGLAGYNEQFF. CDR3 in DNA: TGTGCCAGCAGCCAACCCGGACTAGCGGGGTACAATGAGCAGTTCTTC.

This clonotype counts as medium-sized. The gene calls are TRBV20-1 and TRBJ2-5; TRBD2 matches at 7 bases. CDR1 is DFQATT, CDR2 SNEGSKA, per germline (reference sequence). V lost 2 bases to trimming and J lost 5 bases; unmatched junction nucleotides: 11. This CDR3 is 15 amino acids long. The CDR3, as DNA: TGCAGTGCTAGAATCCGCGCGGGGGAGGGCGAGACCCAGTACTTC. It specifies CSARIRAGEGETQYF.

By share, this clonotype ranks as medium-sized. V is TRBV20-1 and J is TRBJ1-1; no firm D call. CDR3 size: 15 residues. Germline V CDR1 and CDR2: DFQATT, SNEGSKA (reference sequence). Trimming removed 0 bases at V and 5 bases at J, with 16 bases between. The CDR3 bases are TGCAGTGCTAGAGATTTATTAGTTGGGAGGACTGAAGCTTTCTTT. It yields the protein CSARDLLVGRTEAFF.

This clonotype is medium-sized in the sample. The CDR3 loop is CASRSSGEGSYEQYF. CDR3 in DNA: TGTGCCAGCAGAAGTAGCGGGGAGGGGTCCTACGAGCAGTACTTC. The chain couples TRBV12-3 or TRBV12-4 to TRBJ2-7, with TRBD2 matching over 8 bases. This CDR3 comprises 15 residues. Trimming at V came to 6 bases and at J to 1 base, leaving 8 bases not matched to a gene.

This clonotype was observed a few times. CDR3 protein: CASRPGTGHQPQHF. The CDR3, as DNA: TGCGCCAGCAGGCCCGGGACAGGGCATCAGCCCCAGCATTTT. The chain couples TRBV5-1 to TRBJ1-5; TRBD1 agrees at 9 bases. The CDR3 runs 14 residues. Per the germline V gene, CDR1 is SGHRS and CDR2 is YFSETQ. With V trimmed by 5 bases and J by 5 bases, 5 bases remained unmatched. Complete variable domain (other parts from reference TRBV5-1 and TRBJ1-5): KAGVTQTPRYLIKTRGQQVTLSCSPISGHRSVSWYQQTPGQGLQFLFEYFSETQRNKGNFPGRFSGRQFSNSRSEMNVSTLELGDSALYLCASRPGTGHQPQHFGDGTRLSIL.

In this sample, this clonotype is medium-sized. The V call is TRBV2, the J call TRBJ2-4, with D maybe TRBD2 (5 bases). Per the germline V gene, CDR1 is SNHLY and CDR2 is FYNNEI. There are 13 residues in the CDR3. Trimming shortened V by 7 bases and J by 6 bases, and 13 bases separated the two germline ends. The CDR3 sequence is CASIPEGGNIQYF. The CDR3 DNA reads as TGTGCCAGCATCCCCGAGGGCGGAAACATTCAGTACTTC.

This clonotype has just a few counts. In DNA, the CDR3 is TGTGCCACCCAACCTTGGGCCAAAAACATTCAGTACTTC. It encodes CATQPWAKNIQYF. This chain connects TRBV28 to TRBJ2-4; no reliable D call. The CDR3 is 13 amino acids. Germline V CDR1 and CDR2: MDHEN, SYDVKM. Trimming left V 10 bases short and J 1 base short, with 11 bases between.

In its sample, this clonotype is medium-sized (0.01 to 0.1%). This sequence joins TRBV5-1 and TRBJ2-1, with D tentatively TRBD1 or TRBD2 (5 bases each). The germline V gene encodes CDR1 SGHRS and CDR2 YFSETQ. CDR3 length: 15 residues. V was cut by 0 bases and J by 7 bases, with 14 bases left in between. The DNA for the CDR3 is TGCGCCAGCAGCTTGGTAGGGACCCTGAGTAATGAGCAGTTCTTC. This sequence encodes CASSLVGTLSNEQFF.

This clonotype ranks as large. The genes are TRBV19 and TRBJ2-7; either TRBD1 or TRBD2 may supply D (5 bases each). Germline CDR1 LNHDA, CDR2 SQIVND (reference sequence). V lost 1 base and J lost 5, with 9 bases in between. The CDR3 is made up of 13 amino acids. The CDR3 loop reads CASSIGDVNEQYF. CDR3 DNA: TGTGCCAGTAGTATAGGGGACGTCAACGAGCAGTACTTC.

Judged by abundance, this clonotype is medium-sized (0.01 to 0.1%). The rearrangement links TRBV20-1 to TRBJ1-5; 9 bases map to TRBD1. The CDR3 runs 14 residues. Per the germline V gene, CDR1 is DFQATT and CDR2 is SNEGSKA (reference sequence). The V segment lost 1 base and the J segment 5 bases; nucleotides outside the gene matches: 3. The CDR3 DNA is TGCAGTGCTAGAGGGGACAGGGAATATCAGCCCCAGCATTTT. Translating it yields CSARGDREYQPQHF.

This clonotype came up many times. This chain connects TRBV29-1 to TRBJ2-7, with a weak D call TRBD1 (5 bases). CDR1 and CDR2 (germline): SQVTM, ANQGSEA. CDR3 size: 12 residues. V gave up 1 base and J gave up 7 bases, with 11 bases separating them. The CDR3 reads CSVEGWGLEQYF. Here the CDR3 DNA reads TGCAGCGTTGAAGGTTGGGGCTTGGAGCAGTACTTC.

The sample holds many counts of this clonotype. The J gene is TRBJ2-2, the V gene TRBV7-8; 8 positions match TRBD2. Germline CDR1 is SGHVS and CDR2 is FQNEAQ. Trimming removed 5 bases from V and 4 bases from J; junction bases left unmatched: 6. The length of the CDR3 is 15 residues. CDR3 loop: CASSITGGSTGELFF. For the CDR3, the DNA is TGTGCCAGCAGCATCACGGGGGGGAGCACCGGGGAGCTGTTTTTT.

This clonotype is medium-sized within its sample. The chain employs TRBV5-8 and TRBJ1-5, with D tentatively TRBD1 (6 bases). V was cut by 3 bases and J by 0 bases, with 13 bases left in between. Germline CDR1 SGHTS, CDR2 YDEGEE. The CDR3 runs to 16 residues. The CDR3 region has the DNA TGTGCCAGCAGCTCTCTTCAGGGGTATAGCAATCAGCCCCAGCATTTT. Translating gives CASSSLQGYSNQPQHF.

This clonotype turned up a few times. The junction does not match germline at one end; this may be a read error. The gene calls are TRBV7-2 and TRBJ2-6; 8 bases line up with TRBD2. Germline CDR1 and CDR2: SGHTA and FQGNSA. CDR3 length equals 17 residues. The CDR3 is CASSLAGTQAGANVLTF. The DNA of the CDR3 is TGCGCCAGCAGCTTAGCGGGGACTCAAGCTGGGGCCAACGTCCTGACTTTC.

Judged by abundance, this clonotype is medium-sized. The chain links TRBV6-2 or TRBV6-3 to TRBJ2-1; the match to TRBD2 covers 10 bases. The V gene's germline CDR1 is MNHEY and CDR2 SVGEGT. The V segment lost 6 bases and the J segment 7 bases; nucleotides outside the gene matches: 6. The CDR3 is made up of 14 amino acids. CDR3 in DNA: TGTGCCAGCAGACCAAGCGGGGGGGCAAATGAGCAGTTCTTC. Translating gives CASRPSGGANEQFF.

The rearrangement joins TRBV7-9 to TRBJ1-1; D call uncertain. Germline V gene lookup returns CDR1 SEHNR and CDR2 FQNEAQ (reference sequence). The V end lost 3 bases, the J end lost 5 bases, and 7 bases lay between the germline ends. The CDR3 spans 12 residues. DNA for the CDR3: TGTGCCAGCAGCTTGATGGGGACTGAAGCTTTCTTT. This translates into CASSLMGTEAFF.

This chain connects TRBV20-1 to TRBJ1-1; TRBD1 matches 7 bases. Looked up from germline, CDR1 is DFQATT and CDR2 is SNEGSKA (reference sequence). This CDR3 contains 12 residues. Germline trimming cut 3 bases from V and 3 bases from J; bases unmatched to any gene: 1. The CDR3 region is CSASQGDTEAFF. The CDR3, as DNA: TGCAGTGCTAGTCAGGGGGACACTGAAGCTTTCTTT.